This entry lists 5 T cell receptor beta chains sequenced from one sample in a study of CD8+CD57+ T cells in acquired aplastic anemia. Genomic DNA acted as the template from which TCR beta VDJ combination and CDR3 sequence profiling were carried out. MiXCR, run by TCRdb on the reads, gives a single entry per CDR3 protein. The data hold tens of thousands of distinct CDR3 sequences, with less than 85% observed a single time. Before being chosen for sequencing, patients had shown CD8+CD57+ cell expansion by flow cytometry. The material sequenced was sorted CD4+, CD8+, or CD8+CD57+ T cells (not recorded which) from PBMCs. The receptors were sampled from a human donor with aplastic anemia.

This rearrangement joins TRBV10-1 to TRBJ2-7; TRBD2 matches 7 bases. Trimming at V came to 6 bases and at J to 2 bases, leaving 10 bases not matched to a gene. CDR1 is WNHNN and CDR2 is SYGVQD in the germline V gene (reference sequence). The CDR3 spans 15 residues. CDR3 bases: TGCGCCAGCAGCCCGGAGGGCGGGAGAACCTACGAGCAGTACTTC. It specifies CASSPEGGRTYEQYF.

This rearrangement joins TRBV29-1 to TRBJ1-2; TRBD1 agrees at 9 bases. V gave up 3 bases and J gave up 0 bases; unmatched junction bases: 14. Germline values: CDR1 SQVTM, CDR2 ANQGSEA. The CDR3 totals 18 residues. CDR3 DNA sequence: TGCAGCGTTGATGTACTCTTTTCCGGGACAGGGCCTAACTATGGCTACACCTTC. It translates to CSVDVLFSGTGPNYGYTF. Full variable domain (rest looked up from reference TRBV29-1 and TRBJ1-2): SAVISQKPSRDICQRGTSLTIQCQVDSQVTMMFWYRQQPGQSLTLIATANQGSEATYESGFVIDKFPISRPNLTFSTLTVSNMSPEDSSIYLCSVDVLFSGTGPNYGYTFGSGTRLTVV.

The chain combines TRBV2 with TRBJ2-7, with D possibly called TRBD1 or TRBD2 (5 bases each). The CDR3 spans 13 residues. V lost 7 bases, J lost 2 bases, and 12 bases lay in between. Germline V CDR1 and CDR2: SNHLY, FYNNEI. CDR3 sequence (DNA): TGTGCCAGCACCGGGGTGGGGGCCTACGAGCAGTACTTC. As protein: CASTGVGAYEQYF.

The rearrangement links TRBV9 to TRBJ2-1, with 10 bases that match TRBD2. The junction had 0 bases not matched to a gene; V was cut back by 4 bases and J by 2 bases. Germline CDR1 and CDR2: SGDLS and YYNGEE. The CDR3 spans 14 residues. In DNA form, the CDR3 reads TGTGCCAGCAGCAGCGGGGGGGCCTACAATGAGCAGTTCTTC. This codes for CASSSGGAYNEQFF.

CDR3 DNA sequence: TGCAGTGCTAGGGGGGACAGGGAGACCTACGAGCAGTACTTC. Protein: CSARGDRETYEQYF. This chain connects TRBV20-1 to TRBJ2-7, with 9 bases aligning to TRBD1. The CDR3 has 14 residues. The J segment lost 2 bases and the V segment lost 3 bases, leaving 5 bases of the junction unmatched. Germline V gene lookup returns CDR1 DFQATT and CDR2 SNEGSKA (reference sequence).